This TCR beta chain came from a study of identical twins. Many counts were recorded for this clonotype. TCRdb redid the calling of the 5' RACE reads with MiXCR, one entry per CDR3 protein. The table lists about 240,000 distinct CDR3 sequences, roughly an eighth of them singletons. The CDR3 runs to 13 residues. The V end lost 5 bases, the J end lost 4 bases, and 8 bases lay between the germline ends. Separately, the same data were catalogued under a study of yellow fever vaccine responses in identical twins.

The clonotype comes from a woman under 30 in good health. This chain uses TRBV12-3 or TRBV12-4 with TRBJ2-2; D might be TRBD2 (6 bases). Source material: memory (CD45RO+) T cells sorted from blood. CDR3 protein: CASSTSSTGELFF. The CDR3 DNA sequence: TGTGCCAGCAGTACTAGCAGCACCGGGGAGCTGTTTTTT.